The entry below gives a single T cell receptor beta chain sequence along with its context. The sample comes from a study of blood T cell repertoires in COVID-19. V lost 3 bases, J lost 1 base, and 1 base stayed unmatched. This CDR3 is built from 14 residues. Germline V gene data show CDR1 as SEHNR and CDR2 as FQNEAQ (reference sequence). The protocol was immunoSEQ multiplex PCR, while the TCRdb copy is restricted to in-frame clones and leaves out a portion. In the table there are 240,000 or so clones, roughly 80% of which are singletons. The rearrangement links TRBV7-9 to TRBJ1-2; 8 nucleotides align to TRBD1. This receptor was identified in a woman aged 80 or older with acute or convalescent COVID-19. Sample: peripheral blood. This CDR3 reads CASSFDRGNYGYTF. In DNA form, the CDR3 reads TGTGCCAGCAGCTTCGACAGGGGTAACTATGGCTACACCTTC.